Shown below are 30 T cell receptor beta chains from a single sample sequenced in a study of T-cell reconstitution after alpha-beta-depleted transplantation in children. General study findings and limits: Among T cells one year after transplant, newly produced cells accounted for most counts and diversity.

Unique molecular identifiers were incorporated during preparation of the TCRbeta library. TCRdb itself ran the PCR reads through MiXCR, one entry per CDR3 protein. The table includes some 300,000 distinct CDR3 sequences, around 7.1% detected once. Antigen specificity for these receptors is unknown. Sequencing used peripheral blood, obtained 360 days after TCRalphabeta/CD19-depleted stem cell transplant. These TCRs come from a female patient under 10 years old who had a stem cell transplant for Fanconi anemia, so the T cells may come from the graft donor.

Many counts were recorded for this clonotype. The rearrangement joins TRBV12-3 or TRBV12-4 to TRBJ1-1; D gene uncertain. This CDR3 region has 16 residues. Trimming removed 3 bases from V and 0 bases from J, with 14 bases in between. CDR3 residues: CASSLSGDTMNTEAFF. For the CDR3, the DNA is TGTGCCAGCAGTTTGTCTGGAGATACCATGAACACTGAAGCTTTCTTT.

In this sample, this clonotype turned up a few times. At one of its ends the junction is not consistent with the germline gene, which may arise from a read error. The chain links TRBV11-2 to TRBJ1-1, with no clear D. Germline-derived CDR1 and CDR2 are SGHAT and FQNNGV. This CDR3 has 11 residues. The CDR3 is CASSLNTEVFF. The CDR3 DNA follows: TGTGCCAGCAGCTTGAACACTGAAGTTTTCTTT.

This clonotype was observed many times. This chain links TRBV6-1 with TRBJ2-2; 13 bases map to TRBD2. The V gene's germline CDR1 is MNHNS and CDR2 SASEGT. The CDR3 is 19 amino acids. V lost 6 bases to trimming and J lost 0 bases; unmatched junction nucleotides: 10. CDR3 residues: CASSPTSGGFYANTGELFF. The CDR3 region has the DNA TGTGCCAGCAGCCCGACTAGCGGGGGGTTCTACGCGAACACCGGGGAGCTGTTTTTT.

This clonotype was recorded at least ten times. This chain connects TRBV6-4 to TRBJ2-1; 9 bases are a match to TRBD2. Germline V CDR1 and CDR2: MRHNA, SNTAGT. The CDR3 is 15 residues long. V lost 5 bases and J lost 4; bases outside the gene matches: 6. CDR3 residues: CASSPLAGIYNEQFF. CDR3 DNA sequence: TGTGCCAGCAGTCCTCTAGCGGGGATTTACAATGAGCAGTTCTTC.

The V call is TRBV18, the J call TRBJ1-1; no clear D. Trimming took off 3 bases at V and 3 bases at J, with 14 bases between the two ends. The CDR3 is made up of 15 amino acids. Germline assignment: CDR1 KGHSH and CDR2 LQKENI. The CDR3 loop is CASSPGALRYTEAFF. CDR3 sequence (DNA): TGTGCCAGCTCACCGGGTGCTCTGAGGTACACTGAAGCTTTCTTT. Using reference TRBV18 and TRBJ1-1 for the parts outside the CDR3, the full variable domain is NAGVMQNPRHLVRRRGQEARLRCSPMKGHSHVYWYRQLPEEGLKFMVYLQKENIIDESGMPKERFSAEFPKEGPSILRIQQVVRGDSAAYFCASSPGALRYTEAFFGQGTRLTVV.

This clonotype was observed a handful of times. The chain uses TRBV5-1 and TRBJ2-1, with 9 bases lining up with TRBD1. V was clipped by 2 bases and J by 6 bases; unmatched bases: 3. Germline CDR1 reads SGHRS; CDR2 reads YFSETQ. The CDR3 consists of 14 residues. CDR3 sequence (DNA): TGCGCCAGCAGCTTAAGGACAGGGGTCAATGAGCAGTTCTTC. Translated, it gives CASSLRTGVNEQFF.

Ten or more counts support this clonotype. This chain connects TRBV7-2 to TRBJ1-6; no definite D call. The germline V gene has CDR1 SGHTA and CDR2 FQGNSA. Between the trimmed V and J ends, which lost 5 bases and 4 bases, there was a span of 9 bases. This CDR3 region has 14 residues. The CDR3 protein is CASSPWAYNSPLHF. CDR3 coding DNA: TGTGCCAGCAGCCCTTGGGCGTATAATTCACCCCTCCACTTT.

V usage is TRBV7-9 and J usage is TRBJ1-1, with D possibly matching TRBD1 (6 bases). Trimming stripped 3 bases from V and 1 base from J, with 12 bases between. The CDR3 runs 15 residues. Germline V gene sequence: CDR1 SEHNR, CDR2 FQNEAQ (reference sequence). In DNA, the CDR3 is TGTGCCAGCAGCTTTCCGGGGGCGGCGAACACTGAAGCTTTCTTT. It is translated as CASSFPGAANTEAFF.

This clonotype has ten or more counts. V usage is TRBV12-3 or TRBV12-4 and J usage is TRBJ2-1, with 7 bases lining up with TRBD2. The length of the CDR3 is 16 residues. The ends lost 4 bases at V and 4 bases at J; junction bases unmatched: 10. The CDR3 loop is CASSSLREGFYNEQFF. CDR3 in DNA: TGTGCCAGCAGTTCCCTGAGGGAGGGTTTTTACAATGAGCAGTTCTTC.

This clonotype was observed at least ten times. V gene TRBV6-5 combines with J gene TRBJ1-1; D is ambiguous. The length of the CDR3 is 12 residues. V was cut by 2 bases and J by 3 bases, with 4 bases left in between. Germline lookup yields CDR1 MNHEY and CDR2 SVGAGI. The CDR3 region is CASSYRDTEAFF. CDR3 nucleotide sequence: TGTGCCAGCAGTTACCGGGACACTGAAGCTTTCTTT.

The chain links TRBV5-5 to TRBJ1-6, with D hard to call. This CDR3 has 12 amino acids. The germline gives CDR1 SGHKS, CDR2 YYEKEE (reference sequence). Trimming stripped 5 bases from V and 14 bases from J, with 14 bases between. The CDR3 DNA reads as TGTGCCAGCAGTGGACTGGTTCCTACCCTCCACTTT. Its protein product is CASSGLVPTLHF.

J is TRBJ2-6 and V is TRBV5-1; D is unclear. The CDR3 loop spans 16 amino acids. Trimming took off 1 base at V and 0 bases at J, with 8 bases between the two ends. Germline loops: CDR1 SGHRS, CDR2 YFSETQ. The CDR3 loop is CASSLWVLSGANVLTF. The CDR3 DNA reads as TGCGCCAGCAGCTTGTGGGTCCTCTCTGGGGCCAACGTCCTGACTTTC.

This clonotype has a count of ten or more. This rearrangement joins TRBV11-2 to TRBJ2-5, with D possibly matching TRBD2 (5 bases). The CDR3 contains 17 residues. CDR1 is SGHAT and CDR2 is FQNNGV in the germline V gene. Trimming shortened V by 6 bases and J by 3 bases, and 23 bases separated the two germline ends. CDR3 sequence: CASSPLTFTRGKETQYF. The CDR3, as DNA: TGTGCCAGCAGTCCCTTGACCTTCACCAGAGGGAAAGAGACCCAGTACTTC. Full variable domain (rest looked up from reference TRBV11-2 and TRBJ2-5): EAGVAQSPRYKIIEKRQSVAFWCNPISGHATLYWYQQILGQGPKLLIQFQNNGVVDDSQLPKDRFSAERLKGVDSTLKIQPAKLEDSAVYLCASSPLTFTRGKETQYFGPGTRLLVL.

The chain links TRBV9 to TRBJ2-5, with TRBD2 identical over 14 bases. Germline V CDR1 and CDR2: SGDLS, YYNGEE. After removal of 4 bases from V and 5 bases from J, the junction contained 10 bases not matched to a gene. The CDR3 has 17 residues. In DNA form, the CDR3 reads TGTGCCAGCAGCCCACGACTAGCGGGGGGGGATTATGAGACCCAGTACTTC. It codes for CASSPRLAGGDYETQYF. Full variable domain (outside the CDR3, taken from reference TRBV9 and TRBJ2-5): DSGVTQTPKHLITATGQRVTLRCSPRSGDLSVYWYQQSLDQGLQFLIQYYNGEERAKGNILERFSAQQFPDLHSELNLSSLELGDSALYFCASSPRLAGGDYETQYFGPGTRLLVL.

There are many counts of this clonotype. V and J are TRBV7-2 and TRBJ2-1; 10 nucleotides align to TRBD2. CDR1 is SGHTA and CDR2 is FQGNSA in the germline V gene. V lost 6 bases to trimming and J lost 0 bases; unmatched junction nucleotides: 2. The CDR3 consists of 15 residues. The CDR3 loop reads CASSSGGSSYNEQFF. The CDR3, as DNA: TGTGCCAGCAGTAGCGGGGGGAGCTCCTACAATGAGCAGTTCTTC. The whole variable domain, remainder taken from reference TRBV7-2 and TRBJ2-1, is GAGVSQSPSNKVTEKGKDVELRCDPISGHTALYWYRQSLGQGLEFLIYFQGNSAPDKSGLPSDRFSAERTGGSVSTLTIQRTQQEDSAVYLCASSSGGSSYNEQFFGPGTRLTVL.

This clonotype came up many times. The chain carries TRBV6-5 and TRBJ2-3; 8 bases fit TRBD2. In germline, CDR1 is MNHEY, CDR2 SVGAGI. J lost 2 bases, V lost 2 bases, and 9 bases had no gene match. CDR3 length equals 17 residues. The CDR3 loop is CASSYAPLAVITDTQYF. CDR3 sequence (DNA): TGTGCCAGCAGTTACGCTCCACTAGCGGTTATCACAGATACGCAGTATTTT.

The table lists this clonotype with many counts. The V gene is TRBV5-1, the J gene TRBJ2-1, with D perhaps given as TRBD1 or TRBD2 (5 bases each). The CDR3 sequence is 13 residues long. Between the trimmed V and J ends, which lost 1 base and 7 bases, there was a span of 9 bases. CDR1 and CDR2 (germline): SGHRS, YFSETQ. CDR3 region: CASSLFGGNEQFF. The DNA for the CDR3 is TGCGCCAGCAGCTTGTTTGGGGGAAATGAGCAGTTCTTC.

The V gene is TRBV28, the J gene TRBJ1-1, with D hard to call. Germline V lookup: CDR1 MDHEN, CDR2 SYDVKM. Trimming cost V 4 bases and J 1 base, with 16 bases left between them. CDR3 length: 16 residues. CDR3 sequence: CASSYPLIGRNTEAFF. CDR3 bases: TGTGCCAGCAGTTATCCCCTAATTGGGCGGAACACTGAAGCTTTCTTT.

This clonotype was counted only a few times. The chain uses TRBV4-1 and TRBJ1-4; 7 nucleotides agree with TRBD1. V was clipped by 2 bases and J by 4 bases; unmatched bases: 4. There are 15 residues in the CDR3. The germline gives CDR1 MGHRA, CDR2 YSYEKL. Here the CDR3 reads CASSQPDRVNEKLFF. CDR3 DNA: TGCGCCAGCAGCCAACCTGACAGGGTTAATGAAAAACTGTTTTTT.

V gene TRBV20-1 combines with J gene TRBJ2-1, with D possibly matching TRBD2 (5 bases). The length of the CDR3 is 13 residues. Trimming removed 3 bases at V and 5 bases at J, with 11 bases between. CDR1 is DFQATT and CDR2 is SNEGSKA in the germline V gene (reference sequence). The CDR3 DNA reads TGCAGTGCTAGTCGTCTAGCAGACAATGAGCAGTTCTTC. Its protein product is CSASRLADNEQFF.

This clonotype was picked up many times. The chain combines TRBV7-2 with TRBJ2-5; 12 bases map to TRBD2. The V gene end was trimmed by 1 base and the J gene end by 4 bases; junction bases not matched to a gene: 7. In germline, CDR1 is SGHTA, CDR2 FQGNSA. CDR3 length equals 17 residues. The CDR3 coding sequence is TGTGCCAGCAGCTTAGTCCCTCTAGCGGGGGGGACAGAGACCCAGTACTTC. This translates into CASSLVPLAGGTETQYF.

This clonotype has a count of ten or more. The chain uses TRBV11-2 and TRBJ2-2; D unclear. The CDR3 is 14 amino acids. CDR1 and CDR2 from the germline V gene are SGHAT and FQNNGV. V was cut by 1 base and J by 3 bases, with 6 bases left in between. CDR3 residues: CASSLALYTGELFF. CDR3 sequence (DNA): TGTGCCAGCAGCTTAGCCCTATACACCGGGGAGCTGTTTTTT.

This clonotype was picked up many times. The chain recombines TRBV2 with TRBJ1-1, with D tentatively TRBD1 (5 bases). Germline V gene lookup returns CDR1 SNHLY and CDR2 FYNNEI. V dropped 4 bases and J dropped 4 bases, with 22 bases sitting between them. This CDR3 has 17 residues. The CDR3 sequence: CASSGLGRDFWPTEAFF. DNA for the CDR3: TGTGCCAGCAGTGGGTTGGGCAGGGACTTCTGGCCCACTGAAGCTTTCTTT. Based on the CDR3 plus reference TRBV2 and TRBJ1-1, the full variable domain is EPEVTQTPSHQVTQMGQEVILRCVPISNHLYFYWYRQILGQKVEFLVSFYNNEISEKSEIFDDQFSVERPDGSNFTLKIRSTKLEDSAMYFCASSGLGRDFWPTEAFFGQGTRLTVV.

This clonotype was seen at least ten times. The chain uses TRBV27 and TRBJ2-5; TRBD2 matches at 10 bases. V lost 6 bases to trimming and J lost 2 bases; unmatched junction nucleotides: 9. The CDR3 has 16 residues. Germline CDR1 and CDR2: MNHEY and SMNVEV (reference sequence). This CDR3 reads CASRRESGGAQETQYF. In DNA form, the CDR3 reads TGTGCCAGCAGAAGGGAAAGCGGGGGGGCGCAAGAGACCCAGTACTTC.

This clonotype was counted many times. V and J are TRBV20-1 and TRBJ2-3; the match to TRBD1 covers 8 bases. The CDR3 spans 11 residues. V gave up 3 bases and J gave up 11 bases; unmatched junction bases: 4. Germline CDR1 is DFQATT and CDR2 is SNEGSKA (reference sequence). The CDR3 region is CSASEGQGQYF. Here the CDR3 DNA reads TGCAGTGCTAGTGAAGGACAGGGGCAGTATTTT.

This sequence joins TRBV11-2 and TRBJ1-4; 11 nucleotides agree with TRBD1. J was trimmed by 2 bases and V by 0 bases; bases with no gene match: 2. There are 17 residues in the CDR3. Looked up from germline, CDR1 is SGHAT and CDR2 is FQNNGV. The CDR3 here is CASSLEGDRGTNEKLFF. The CDR3, as DNA: TGTGCCAGCAGCTTAGAGGGGGACAGGGGGACTAATGAAAAACTGTTTTTT.

There are a few counts of this clonotype. The rearrangement links TRBV14 to TRBJ2-5, with D maybe TRBD2 (5 bases). Trimming cost V 2 bases and J 10 bases, with 14 bases left between them. CDR1 is SGHDN, CDR2 FVKESK, per germline. The length of the CDR3 is 13 residues. CDR3 region: CASSQTLGAGQYF. CDR3 nucleotides: TGTGCCAGCAGCCAAACACTAGGTGCCGGCCAGTACTTC.

This clonotype has ten or more counts. The rearrangement uses TRBV7-9 and TRBJ1-4; D remains ambiguous. Germline lookup yields CDR1 SEHNR and CDR2 FQNEAQ (reference sequence). This CDR3 has 14 residues. The germline V and J ends were trimmed by 3 bases and 8 bases, with 13 bases remaining between them. DNA for the CDR3: TGTGCCAGCAGCTTCGTGTCCGGGAACGAAAAACTGTTTTTT. Translated: CASSFVSGNEKLFF.

V is TRBV2 and J is TRBJ2-2; 7 bases map to TRBD2. Trimming removed 5 bases from V and 6 bases from J; junction bases left unmatched: 3. Germline-derived CDR1 and CDR2 are SNHLY and FYNNEI. The CDR3 contains 13 residues. CDR3 nucleotides: TGTGCCAGCAGTCCTGGACTAGCCGGGGAGCTGTTTTTT. This gives the protein CASSPGLAGELFF.

This clonotype came up many times. This chain uses TRBV10-3 with TRBJ2-7; a weak D match, TRBD1 (5 bases). Germline loops: CDR1 ENHRY, CDR2 SYGVKD. The CDR3 sequence is 14 residues long. V was pared by 2 bases and J by 2 bases, with 10 bases between. In nucleotides, the CDR3 is TGTGCCATCAGTGAGCGTGCAGGGCCCTACGAGCAGTACTTC. Protein: CAISERAGPYEQYF.